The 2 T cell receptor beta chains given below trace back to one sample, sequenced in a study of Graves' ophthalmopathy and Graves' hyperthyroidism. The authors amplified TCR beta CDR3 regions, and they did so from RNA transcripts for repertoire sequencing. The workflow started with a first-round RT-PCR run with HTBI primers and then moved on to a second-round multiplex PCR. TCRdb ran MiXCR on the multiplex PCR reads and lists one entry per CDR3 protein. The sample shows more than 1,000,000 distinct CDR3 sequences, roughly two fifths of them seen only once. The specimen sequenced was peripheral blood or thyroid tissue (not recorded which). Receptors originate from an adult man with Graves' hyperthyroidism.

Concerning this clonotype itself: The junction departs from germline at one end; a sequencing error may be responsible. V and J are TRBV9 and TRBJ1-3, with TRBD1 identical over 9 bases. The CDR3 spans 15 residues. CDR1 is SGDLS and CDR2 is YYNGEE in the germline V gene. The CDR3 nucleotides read TGTGTCAGCAGCGTAGTCGACAGGGGGATGAACACCATATATTTT. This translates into CVSSVVDRGMNTIYF.

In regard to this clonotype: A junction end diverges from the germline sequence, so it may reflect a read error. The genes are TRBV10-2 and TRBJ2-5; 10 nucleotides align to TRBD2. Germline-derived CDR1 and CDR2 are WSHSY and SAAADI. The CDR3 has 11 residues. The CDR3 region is CASSDSGTSVF. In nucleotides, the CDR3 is TGCGCCAGCAGTGACTCCGGGACTAGCGTCTTC.